This is a list of T cell receptor beta chains from one sample in a study of cytomegalovirus exposure and HLA in healthy donors. Profiled with immunoSEQ multiplex PCR; TCRdb holds only in-frame clones, not every one. The table records around 170,000 clones, about four fifths of them present only once. Sequenced material: PBMCs. The receptors come from a boy aged 2 to 9 in good health and CMV-seronegative. The CDR3 runs from the conserved cysteine through the conserved F or W. A D gene is named only where the DNA matches it firmly. Clone size appears in some rows only: once, few, many, or a class for an expanded clone.

v_gene	d_gene	j_gene	abundance	CDR3aa	CDR3nt
TRBV6-5	NA	TRBJ1-1	NA	CASSYSISSGTEAFF	TGTGCCAGCAGTTACTCGATTTCTTCGGGAACTGAAGCTTTCTTT
TRBV4-1	NA	TRBJ2-2	NA	CASSQVGRGKNTGELFF	TGCGCCAGCAGCCAAGTCGGCAGGGGCAAGAACACCGGGGAGCTGTTTTTT
TRBV2	TRBD2	TRBJ2-1	NA	CASSASGTSVNEQFF	TGTGCCAGCAGTGCCTCCGGGACTAGCGTCAATGAGCAGTTCTTC
TRBV14	TRBD2	TRBJ2-3	NA	CASSRSLAGFTDTQYF	TGTGCCAGCAGCCGGAGCCTAGCGGGATTCACAGATACGCAGTATTTT
TRBV28	NA	TRBJ2-5	NA	CASKPLQERWTQYF	TGTGCCAGCAAACCACTCCAGGAGCGGTGGACCCAGTACTTC
TRBV19	NA	TRBJ2-2	NA	CASSIGRGELFF	TGTGCCAGTAGTATAGGAAGGGGCGAGCTGTTTTTT
TRBV30	TRBD2	TRBJ2-7	NA	CAWSVSSGNYEQYF	TGTGCCTGGAGTGTTTCTAGCGGGAACTACGAGCAGTACTTC
TRBV9	NA	TRBJ2-3	NA	CASSLVLGDTQYF	TGTGCCAGCAGCCTAGTACTAGGTGATACGCAGTATTTT
TRBV29-1	TRBD1	TRBJ2-4	NA	CSVAPGQGGKNIQYF	TGCAGCGTTGCACCGGGACAGGGGGGCAAAAACATTCAGTACTTC
TRBV4-1	NA	TRBJ1-4	few	CASSQDTTNEKLFF	TGCGCCAGCAGCCAAGACACAACTAATGAAAAACTGTTTTTT
TRBV4-1	NA	TRBJ2-3	once	CASSHLTGFRDTQYF	TGCGCCAGCAGCCATTTAACAGGGTTTAGGGATACGCAGTATTTT
TRBV6-6	NA	TRBJ2-7	NA	CASSYSSGWYEQYF	TGTGCCAGCAGTTACAGCTCGGGGTGGTACGAGCAGTACTTC
TRBV28	NA	TRBJ1-2	NA	CASSSRQPGYGYTF	TGTGCCAGCAGTTCACGACAGCCTGGTTATGGCTACACCTTC
TRBV19	TRBD1	TRBJ2-7	NA	CASSIGAGGFYEQYF	TGTGCCAGTAGTATAGGGGCAGGGGGCTTCTACGAGCAGTACTTC
TRBV4-1	NA	TRBJ1-5	NA	CASSQEQQYSNQPQHF	TGCGCCAGCAGCCAAGAGCAACAGTATAGCAATCAGCCCCAGCATTTT
TRBV18	NA	TRBJ2-2	NA	CASSPGGGPNTGELFF	TGTGCCAGCTCACCCGGAGGGGGCCCCAACACCGGGGAGCTGTTTTTT
TRBV10-3	NA	TRBJ2-7	NA	CAISESRPREQYF	TGTGCCATCAGTGAGTCTAGGCCGAGGGAGCAGTACTTC
TRBV10-3	NA	TRBJ2-1	few	CAISDSRDNEQFF	TGTGCCATCAGTGACTCTAGAGACAATGAGCAGTTCTTC
TRBV6-1	NA	TRBJ2-7	few	CASSGTIYEQYF	TGTGCCAGCAGTGGGACAATCTACGAGCAGTACTTC
TRBV29-1	TRBD2	TRBJ2-7	once	CSVEDDLAGAYEQYF	TGCAGCGTTGAAGATGACCTAGCGGGAGCCTACGAGCAGTACTTC
TRBV7-2	NA	TRBJ2-7	NA	CASSVQGTSSYEQYF	TGTGCCAGCAGCGTACAGGGGACTAGCTCCTACGAGCAGTACTTC
TRBV19	NA	TRBJ2-5	NA	CASSIAGSQETQYF	TGTGCCAGTAGTATAGCAGGCAGCCAAGAGACCCAGTACTTC
TRBV6-5	NA	TRBJ1-1	NA	CASSGGGHTEAFF	TGTGCCAGCAGCGGGGGGGGGCACACTGAAGCTTTCTTT
TRBV18	NA	TRBJ1-2	once	CASSPKGEDGYTF	TGTGCCAGCTCACCAAAGGGGGAAGATGGCTACACCTTC
TRBV4-1	TRBD2	TRBJ2-4	NA	CASSHVTSGRVAKNIQYF	TGCGCCAGCAGCCATGTCACAAGCGGGAGGGTAGCCAAAAACATTCAGTACTTC
TRBV5-5	TRBD1	TRBJ1-2	NA	CASSRGQGEFGYTF	TGTGCCAGCAGCCGCGGGCAGGGGGAATTTGGCTACACCTTC
TRBV7-8	NA	TRBJ2-6	NA	CASIYGRGRSGANVLTF	TGTGCCAGCATCTACGGGAGAGGACGCTCTGGGGCCAACGTCCTGACTTTC
TRBV7-3	TRBD2	TRBJ2-2	once	CASSLIGTSGRVTGELFF	TGTGCCAGCAGCTTAATTGGGACTAGCGGGAGGGTTACCGGGGAGCTGTTTTTT
TRBV5-1	NA	TRBJ1-1	NA	CASSLESGGATEAFF	TGCGCCAGCAGCTTGGAGTCGGGGGGCGCGACTGAAGCTTTCTTT
TRBV25-1	NA	TRBJ1-3	NA	CASSDMAVSGNTIYF	TGTGCCAGCAGTGACATGGCCGTCTCTGGAAACACCATATATTTT
TRBV6-5	TRBD2	TRBJ2-7	once	CASSSAGGGNEQYF	TGTGCCAGCAGTTCGGCGGGAGGCGGGAACGAGCAGTACTTC
TRBV7-2	TRBD2	TRBJ2-1	NA	CASSFGLGVSEQFF	TGTGCCAGCAGCTTCGGACTAGGAGTGAGTGAGCAGTTCTTC
TRBV21-1	NA	TRBJ2-1	NA	CASSKRRGSSYNEQFF	TGTGCCAGCAGCAAACGGCGGGGGAGCTCCTACAATGAGCAGTTCTTC
TRBV2	NA	TRBJ2-3	NA	CASSGGTDTQYF	TGTGCCAGCAGTGGAGGCACAGATACGCAGTATTTT
TRBV9	NA	TRBJ1-1	NA	CASSPRDSNTEAFF	TGTGCCAGCAGCCCACGGGACTCCAACACTGAAGCTTTCTTT
TRBV19	TRBD1	TRBJ1-4	once	CASTPTGVNEKLFF	TGTGCCAGTACCCCTACAGGGGTCAATGAAAAACTGTTTTTT
TRBV5-1	TRBD1	TRBJ1-2	NA	CASSLVYGQDGYTF	TGCGCCAGCAGCTTGGTTTATGGACAGGATGGCTACACCTTC
TRBV9	NA	TRBJ2-2	NA	CASSVTGTPTGELFF	TGTGCCAGCAGCGTTACAGGGACCCCCACCGGGGAGCTGTTTTTT
TRBV30	NA	TRBJ1-4	NA	CAWGRRSTNEKLFF	TGTGCCTGGGGACGGAGGTCAACTAATGAAAAACTGTTTTTT
TRBV30	TRBD2	TRBJ2-1	NA	CAWSVSPRTSGNNEQFF	TGTGCCTGGAGTGTAAGTCCCCGGACTAGCGGGAACAATGAGCAGTTCTTC
TRBV11-2	NA	TRBJ1-3	few	CASSLVAGGGNTIYF	TGTGCCAGCAGCTTAGTGGCAGGTGGAGGAAACACCATATATTTT
TRBV2	NA	TRBJ2-5	NA	CASSETSSAETQYF	TGTGCCAGCAGTGAAACGTCTAGCGCTGAGACCCAGTACTTC
TRBV6-5	TRBD2	TRBJ2-7	NA	CASGRVHEQYF	TGTGCCAGCGGGAGGGTCCACGAGCAGTACTTC
TRBV6-5	NA	TRBJ1-2	NA	CASSYTSGQGGGYTF	TGTGCCAGCAGTTACACCTCAGGGCAGGGTGGCGGCTACACCTTC
TRBV19	NA	TRBJ1-5	once	CASSRSNQPQHF	TGTGCCAGTAGTCGGAGCAATCAGCCCCAGCATTTT
TRBV6-1	NA	TRBJ1-1	NA	CASTRRRAPEAFF	TGTGCCAGCACCCGGCGGAGGGCTCCTGAAGCTTTCTTT
TRBV6-5	NA	TRBJ2-2	NA	CASSYDFYTGELFF	TGTGCCAGCAGTTACGACTTCTACACCGGGGAGCTGTTTTTT
TRBV15	NA	TRBJ2-5	NA	CATSLDKGLATQYF	TGTGCCACCAGCCTTGATAAAGGACTGGCCACCCAGTACTTC
TRBV6-5	TRBD2	TRBJ2-3	NA	CASSYSSREGPDTQYF	TGTGCCAGCAGTTACTCCTCGCGGGAGGGCCCCGATACGCAGTATTTT
TRBV21-1	NA	TRBJ2-7	NA	CASSKRREWGPYEQYF	TGTGCCAGCAGCAAAAGAAGGGAGTGGGGGCCCTACGAGCAGTACTTC
TRBV5-1	NA	TRBJ2-1	NA	CASSLGDNEQFF	TGCGCCAGCAGCTTGGGAGACAATGAGCAGTTCTTC
TRBV10-3	TRBD1	TRBJ1-1	NA	CAISEFAGGDTEAFF	TGTGCCATCAGTGAGTTCGCAGGGGGTGACACTGAAGCTTTCTTT